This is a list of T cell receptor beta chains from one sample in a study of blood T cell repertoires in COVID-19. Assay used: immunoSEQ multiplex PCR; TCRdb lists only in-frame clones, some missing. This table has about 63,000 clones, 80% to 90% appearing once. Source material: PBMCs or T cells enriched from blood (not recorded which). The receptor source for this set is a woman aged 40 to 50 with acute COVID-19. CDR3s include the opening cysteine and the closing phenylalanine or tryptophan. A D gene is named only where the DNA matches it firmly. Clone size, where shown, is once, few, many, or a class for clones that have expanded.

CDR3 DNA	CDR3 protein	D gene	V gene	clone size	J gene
TGTGCCAGTAGTATCGGGGGGGCGTCTGCTTTCTTT	CASSIGGASAFF	-	TRBV19	-	TRBJ1-1
TGTGCCAGCAAGAGCTCCTACAATGAGCAGTTCTTC	CASKSSYNEQFF	-	TRBV7-9	-	TRBJ2-1
TGTGCCAGCAGCGGACCAGGGTGGGGGGAGCTGTTTTTT	CASSGPGWGELFF	-	TRBV9	-	TRBJ2-2
TGTGCCAGCAGCGCGTCTAGCGGGAGAATATATGAGCAGTTCTTC	CASSASSGRIYEQFF	TRBD2	TRBV9	-	TRBJ2-1
TGTGCCAGCAGCTTTTTTCTCTCTGCGGGCACTGAAGCTTTCTTT	CASSFFLSAGTEAFF	-	TRBV7-9	-	TRBJ1-1
TGCGCCAGCAGCTTGTGGCTAGCGGGTTCCTCCTACAATGAGCAGTTCTTC	CASSLWLAGSSYNEQFF	TRBD2	TRBV5-1	large	TRBJ2-1
TGTGCCAGCAGCCCGGGACAGGGAGGTTACGAGCAGTACTTC	CASSPGQGGYEQYF	TRBD1	TRBV9	few	TRBJ2-7
TGCAGCGTAGACAGGGTTAACTATGGCTACACCTTC	CSVDRVNYGYTF	TRBD1	TRBV29-1	-	TRBJ1-2
TGTGCCAGCTCACCAAGGACAGGGAACACTGAAGCTTTCTTT	CASSPRTGNTEAFF	TRBD1	TRBV18	-	TRBJ1-1
TGTGCCAGCAGCGCATTCGGGTACAATGAGCAGTTCTTC	CASSAFGYNEQFF	-	TRBV9	-	TRBJ2-1
TGTGCCAGCAGTTTATTGGGGACAGCCTTTGGGACTGAAGCTTTCTTT	CASSLLGTAFGTEAFF	TRBD1	TRBV28	-	TRBJ1-1
TGTGCCAGCAGTTTGAGTGGGAGGGCCCTCGAGCAGTACTTC	CASSLSGRALEQYF	TRBD2	TRBV28	-	TRBJ2-7
TGTGCCAGCAAACTAGCGCTATCCACAGATACGCAGTATTTT	CASKLALSTDTQYF	TRBD2	TRBV7-2	-	TRBJ2-3
TGTGCCAGCAGCTTAGTGCGCGCGGATTCCTACAATGAGCAGTTCTTC	CASSLVRADSYNEQFF	-	TRBV7-9	-	TRBJ2-1
TGTGCCAGCAGCTTTTTAGCGGGGGGCACAGATACGCAGTATTTT	CASSFLAGGTDTQYF	TRBD2	TRBV7-2	-	TRBJ2-3
TGTGCCAGCAGCTATGGGGCTACGGTTGAGACCCAGTACTTC	CASSYGATVETQYF	-	TRBV28	-	TRBJ2-5